One and the same sample provided the 7 T cell receptor beta chains below, sequenced in a study of T cells in localized non-small cell lung cancer. Clones were read by immunoSEQ multiplex PCR, and TCRdb kept only the in-frame ones, dropping some. This table holds 25,000 to 35,000 clones, 80% found once. Material: peripheral blood, obtained before any cancer treatment. These receptor sequences come from a male donor aged 60 or older with stage III squamous cell lung carcinoma.

The V gene is TRBV5-4, the J gene TRBJ2-7; perhaps TRBD2 as D (5 bases). The CDR3 is 11 residues long. Germline CDR1 is SGHNT and CDR2 is YYREEE (reference sequence). V lost 4 bases, J lost 6 bases, and 8 bases lay in between. As DNA, the CDR3 is TGTGCCAGCAGCCGAGAGGGCGAGCAGTACTTC. It specifies CASSREGEQYF.

The chain recombines TRBV28 with TRBJ2-7, with 8 bases fitting TRBD2. From germline, CDR1 is MDHEN and CDR2 SYDVKM. V lost 4 bases and J lost 3; bases outside the gene matches: 11. There are 16 residues in the CDR3. In DNA, the CDR3 is TGTGCCAGCAGTTCCCTTGGCGGCGGGAGGCTCTACGAGCAGTACTTC. The encoded protein is CASSSLGGGRLYEQYF.

CDR3 sequence (DNA): TGTGCCAGCAGTCTTCAGCCGCTCTTAGAGCAGTTCTTC. Protein sequence: CASSLQPLLEQFF. V gene TRBV5-8 combines with J gene TRBJ2-1; D call uncertain. Germline V gene sequence: CDR1 SGHTS, CDR2 YDEGEE. The CDR3 sequence is 13 residues long. V gave up 5 bases and J gave up 10 bases, with 16 bases separating them.

The chain joins TRBV7-2 to TRBJ2-3, with unresolved D. Deletions cut 2 bases from V and 6 bases from J, with 9 bases between. CDR1 is SGHTA and CDR2 is FQGNSA in the germline V gene. CDR3 length: 13 residues. The CDR3 DNA reads TGTGCCAGCAGCTTAAAGACGAGTGATACGCAGTATTTT. Its translation: CASSLKTSDTQYF.

This sequence joins TRBV9 and TRBJ2-7; unclear D gene. Deletions cut 5 bases from V and 2 bases from J, with 14 bases between. CDR3 length: 14 residues. Looked up from germline, CDR1 is SGDLS and CDR2 is YYNGEE. This chain's CDR3 is CASSVQASPYEQYF. DNA of the CDR3: TGTGCCAGCAGTGTTCAGGCTAGTCCCTACGAGCAGTACTTC.

The chain has TRBV28 and TRBJ2-2; D ambiguous. Trimming stripped 3 bases from V and 0 bases from J, with 17 bases between. Germline V gene sequence: CDR1 MDHEN, CDR2 SYDVKM. The CDR3 has 18 amino acids. The CDR3 protein is CASSFGRDLTSNTGELFF. CDR3 sequence (DNA): TGTGCCAGCAGTTTCGGCCGAGACCTAACATCGAACACCGGGGAGCTGTTTTTT.

The chain carries TRBV4-1 and TRBJ1-4; D is uncertain. Germline values: CDR1 MGHRA, CDR2 YSYEKL. This CDR3 has 13 residues. Trimming removed 6 bases from V and 1 base from J, with 6 bases in between. The CDR3 DNA follows: TGCGCCAGCAGTAGGGAAACTAATGAAAAACTGTTTTTT. Its translation is CASSRETNEKLFF.